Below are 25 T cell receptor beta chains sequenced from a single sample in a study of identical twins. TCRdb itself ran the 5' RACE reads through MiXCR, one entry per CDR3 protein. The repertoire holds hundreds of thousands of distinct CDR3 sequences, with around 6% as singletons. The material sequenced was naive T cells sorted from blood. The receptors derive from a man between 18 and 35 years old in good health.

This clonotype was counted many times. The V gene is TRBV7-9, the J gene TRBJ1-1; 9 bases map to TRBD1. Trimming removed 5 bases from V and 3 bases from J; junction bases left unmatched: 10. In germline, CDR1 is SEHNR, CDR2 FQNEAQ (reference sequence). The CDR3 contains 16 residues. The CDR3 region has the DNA TGTGCCAGCAGCCCCATAGGAAGGGACAGGGACACTGAAGCTTTCTTT. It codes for CASSPIGRDRDTEAFF.

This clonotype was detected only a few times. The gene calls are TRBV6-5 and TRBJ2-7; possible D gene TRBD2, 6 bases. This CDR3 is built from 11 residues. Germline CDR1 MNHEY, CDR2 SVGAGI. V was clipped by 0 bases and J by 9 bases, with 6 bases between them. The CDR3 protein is CASSYSGGQYF. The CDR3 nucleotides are TGTGCCAGCAGTTACTCGGGAGGGCAGTACTTC.

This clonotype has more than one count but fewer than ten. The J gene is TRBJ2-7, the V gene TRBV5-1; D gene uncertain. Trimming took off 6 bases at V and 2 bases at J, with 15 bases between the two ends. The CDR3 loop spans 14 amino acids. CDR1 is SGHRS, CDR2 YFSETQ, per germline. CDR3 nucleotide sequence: TGCGCCAGCATCTCCCGACTGCCCCCCTACGAGCAGTACGTC. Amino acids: CASISRLPPYEQYV.

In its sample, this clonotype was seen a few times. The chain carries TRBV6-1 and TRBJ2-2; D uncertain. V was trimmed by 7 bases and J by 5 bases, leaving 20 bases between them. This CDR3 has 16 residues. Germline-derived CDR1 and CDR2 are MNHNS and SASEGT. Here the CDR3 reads CASIVDLARQTGELFF. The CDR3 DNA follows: TGTGCCAGCATCGTCGACTTGGCCCGCCAAACCGGGGAGCTGTTTTTT.

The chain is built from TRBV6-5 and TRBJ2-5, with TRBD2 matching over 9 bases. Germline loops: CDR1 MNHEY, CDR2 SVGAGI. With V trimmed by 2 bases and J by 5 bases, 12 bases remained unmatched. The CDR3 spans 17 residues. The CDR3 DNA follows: TGTGCCAGCAGTTACCGCCGGGGGGTAGCGGGAGCTGAGACCCAGTACTTC. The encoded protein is CASSYRRGVAGAETQYF.

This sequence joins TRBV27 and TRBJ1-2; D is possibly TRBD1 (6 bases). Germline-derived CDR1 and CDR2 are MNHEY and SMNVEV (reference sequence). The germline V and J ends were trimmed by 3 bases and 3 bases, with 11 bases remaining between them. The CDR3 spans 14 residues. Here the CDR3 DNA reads TGTGCCAGCAGTTTGAAGACAGGAGACTATGGCTACACCTTC. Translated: CASSLKTGDYGYTF.

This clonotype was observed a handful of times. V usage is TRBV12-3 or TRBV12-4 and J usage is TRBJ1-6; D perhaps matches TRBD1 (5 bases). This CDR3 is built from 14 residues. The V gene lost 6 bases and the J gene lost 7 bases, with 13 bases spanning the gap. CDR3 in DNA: TGTGCCAGCAGCTCCGGGGGTCCAAATTCACCCCTCCACTTT. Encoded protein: CASSSGGPNSPLHF.

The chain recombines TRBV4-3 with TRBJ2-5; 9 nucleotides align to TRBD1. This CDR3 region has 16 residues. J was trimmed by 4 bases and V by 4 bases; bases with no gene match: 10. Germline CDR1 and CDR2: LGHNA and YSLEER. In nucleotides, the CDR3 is TGCGCCAGCAGCCCTGGACAGGGGTTGTATGGAGAGACCCAGTACTTC. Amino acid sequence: CASSPGQGLYGETQYF.

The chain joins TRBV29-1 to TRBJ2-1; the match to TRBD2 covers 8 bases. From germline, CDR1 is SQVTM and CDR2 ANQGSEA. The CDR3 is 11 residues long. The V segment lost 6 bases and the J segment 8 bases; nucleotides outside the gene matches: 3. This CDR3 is CSVGRGDEQFF. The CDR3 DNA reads TGCAGCGTCGGGAGGGGGGATGAGCAGTTCTTC.

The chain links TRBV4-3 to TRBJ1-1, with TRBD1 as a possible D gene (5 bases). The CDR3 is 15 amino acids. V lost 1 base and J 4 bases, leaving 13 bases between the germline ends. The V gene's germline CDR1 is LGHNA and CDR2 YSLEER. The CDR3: CASSQGEQGITEAFF. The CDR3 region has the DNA TGCGCCAGCAGCCAAGGGGAGCAGGGAATCACTGAAGCTTTCTTT.

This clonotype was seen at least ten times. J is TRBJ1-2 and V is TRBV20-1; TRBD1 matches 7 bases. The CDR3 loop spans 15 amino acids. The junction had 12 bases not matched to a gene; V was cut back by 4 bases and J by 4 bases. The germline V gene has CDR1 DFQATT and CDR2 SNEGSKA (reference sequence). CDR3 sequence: CSAIPRDRRSYGYTF. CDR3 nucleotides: TGCAGTGCTATCCCCCGGGACAGAAGATCCTATGGCTACACCTTC.

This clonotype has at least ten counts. Written as DNA, the CDR3 is TGTGCCAGCAGCGTAGCAAGGCCTGGGGAGACCCAGTACTTC. Residues: CASSVARPGETQYF. The chain links TRBV5-6 to TRBJ2-5; D gene unclear. From germline, CDR1 is SGHDT and CDR2 YYEEEE. V was trimmed by 4 bases and J by 5 bases, leaving 15 bases between them. CDR3 length equals 14 residues.

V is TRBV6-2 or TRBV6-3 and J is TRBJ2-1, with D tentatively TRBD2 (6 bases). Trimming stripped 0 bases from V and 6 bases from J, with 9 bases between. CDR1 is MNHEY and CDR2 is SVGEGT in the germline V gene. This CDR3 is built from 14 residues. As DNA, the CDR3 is TGTGCCAGCAGTTACTCGATGGGGGGCAATGAGCAGTTCTTC. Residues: CASSYSMGGNEQFF.

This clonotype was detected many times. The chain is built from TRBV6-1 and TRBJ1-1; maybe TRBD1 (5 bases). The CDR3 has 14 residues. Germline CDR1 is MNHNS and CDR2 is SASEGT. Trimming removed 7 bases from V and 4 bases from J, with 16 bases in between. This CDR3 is CASTQGSLGTEAFF. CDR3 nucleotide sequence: TGTGCCAGCACCCAGGGAAGTTTGGGCACTGAAGCTTTCTTT.

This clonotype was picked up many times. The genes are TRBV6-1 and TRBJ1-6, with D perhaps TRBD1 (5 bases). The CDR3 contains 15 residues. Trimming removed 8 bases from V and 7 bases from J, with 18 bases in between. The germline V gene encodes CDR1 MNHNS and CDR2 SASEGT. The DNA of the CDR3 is TGTGCCAGCTTCCCAAGTGGAAGGGACAATTCACCCCTCCACTTT. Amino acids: CASFPSGRDNSPLHF.

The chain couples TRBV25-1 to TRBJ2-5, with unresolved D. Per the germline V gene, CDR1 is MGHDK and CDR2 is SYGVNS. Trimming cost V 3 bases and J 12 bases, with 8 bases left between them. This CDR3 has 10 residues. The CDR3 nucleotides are TGTGCCAGCAGTGATGTGGTAAAGTACTTC. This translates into CASSDVVKYF.

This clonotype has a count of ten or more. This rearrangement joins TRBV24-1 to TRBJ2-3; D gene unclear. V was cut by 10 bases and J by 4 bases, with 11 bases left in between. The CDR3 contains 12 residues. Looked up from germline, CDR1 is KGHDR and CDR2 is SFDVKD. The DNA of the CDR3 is TGTGCCACTGCTAGGGCGGCAGATACGCAGTATTTT. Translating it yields CATARAADTQYF.

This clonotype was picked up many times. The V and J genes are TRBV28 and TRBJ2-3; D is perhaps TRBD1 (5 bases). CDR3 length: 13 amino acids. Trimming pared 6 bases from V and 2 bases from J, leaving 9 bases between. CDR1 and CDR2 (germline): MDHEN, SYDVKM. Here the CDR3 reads CASSPRDTDTQYF. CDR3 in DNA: TGTGCCAGCAGCCCCAGGGACACAGATACGCAGTATTTT.

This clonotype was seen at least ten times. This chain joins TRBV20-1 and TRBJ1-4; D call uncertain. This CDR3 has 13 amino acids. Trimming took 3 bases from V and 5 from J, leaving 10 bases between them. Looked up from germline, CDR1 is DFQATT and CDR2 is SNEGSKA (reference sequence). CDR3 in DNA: TGCAGTGCTAGGTCGGGCGTGAATGAAAAACTGTTTTTT. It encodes CSARSGVNEKLFF.

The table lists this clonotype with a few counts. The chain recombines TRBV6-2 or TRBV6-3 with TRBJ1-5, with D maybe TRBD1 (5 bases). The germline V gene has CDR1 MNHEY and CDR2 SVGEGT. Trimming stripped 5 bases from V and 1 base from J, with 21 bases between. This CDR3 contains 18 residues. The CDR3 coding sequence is TGTGCCAGCAGTCAAAGGCGGGACCGTCGAAACAGCAATCAGCCCCAGCATTTT. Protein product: CASSQRRDRRNSNQPQHF.

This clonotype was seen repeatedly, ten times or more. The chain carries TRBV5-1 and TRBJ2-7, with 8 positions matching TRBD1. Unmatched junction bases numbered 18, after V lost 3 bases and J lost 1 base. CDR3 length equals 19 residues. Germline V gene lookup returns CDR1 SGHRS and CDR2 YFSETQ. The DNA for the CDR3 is TGCGCCAGCAGCTCAGACAGGGGACTCGCTTCCTCGCTTTCCTACGAGCAGTACGTC. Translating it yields CASSSDRGLASSLSYEQYV.

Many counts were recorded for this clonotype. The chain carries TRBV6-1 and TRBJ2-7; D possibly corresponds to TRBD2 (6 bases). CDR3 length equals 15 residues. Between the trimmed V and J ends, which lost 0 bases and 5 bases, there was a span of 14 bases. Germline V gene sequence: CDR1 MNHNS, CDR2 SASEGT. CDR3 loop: CASSEARGGPHEQYV. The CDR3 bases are TGTGCCAGCAGTGAAGCGAGGGGAGGTCCCCACGAGCAGTACGTC.

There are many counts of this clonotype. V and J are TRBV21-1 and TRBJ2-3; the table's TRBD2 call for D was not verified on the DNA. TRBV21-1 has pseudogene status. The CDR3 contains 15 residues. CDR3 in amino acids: CASIRTSGTTDTQYF. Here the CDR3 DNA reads TGTGCCAGCATTAGGACTAGCGGCACCACAGATACGCAGTATTTT.

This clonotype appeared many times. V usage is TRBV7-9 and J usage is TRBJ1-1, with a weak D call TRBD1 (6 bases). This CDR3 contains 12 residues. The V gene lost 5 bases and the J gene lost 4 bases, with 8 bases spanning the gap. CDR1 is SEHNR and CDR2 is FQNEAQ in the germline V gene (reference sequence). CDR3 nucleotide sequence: TGTGCCAGCAGCGTACAGGGCACTGAAGCTTTCTTT. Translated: CASSVQGTEAFF.

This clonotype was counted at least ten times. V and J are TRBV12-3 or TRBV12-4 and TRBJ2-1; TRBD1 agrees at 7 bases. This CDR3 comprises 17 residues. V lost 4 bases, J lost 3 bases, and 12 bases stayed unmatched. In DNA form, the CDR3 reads TGTGCCAGCAGTTCACTAAGACAGGGTACTAACTACAATGAGCAGTTCTTC. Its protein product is CASSSLRQGTNYNEQFF.